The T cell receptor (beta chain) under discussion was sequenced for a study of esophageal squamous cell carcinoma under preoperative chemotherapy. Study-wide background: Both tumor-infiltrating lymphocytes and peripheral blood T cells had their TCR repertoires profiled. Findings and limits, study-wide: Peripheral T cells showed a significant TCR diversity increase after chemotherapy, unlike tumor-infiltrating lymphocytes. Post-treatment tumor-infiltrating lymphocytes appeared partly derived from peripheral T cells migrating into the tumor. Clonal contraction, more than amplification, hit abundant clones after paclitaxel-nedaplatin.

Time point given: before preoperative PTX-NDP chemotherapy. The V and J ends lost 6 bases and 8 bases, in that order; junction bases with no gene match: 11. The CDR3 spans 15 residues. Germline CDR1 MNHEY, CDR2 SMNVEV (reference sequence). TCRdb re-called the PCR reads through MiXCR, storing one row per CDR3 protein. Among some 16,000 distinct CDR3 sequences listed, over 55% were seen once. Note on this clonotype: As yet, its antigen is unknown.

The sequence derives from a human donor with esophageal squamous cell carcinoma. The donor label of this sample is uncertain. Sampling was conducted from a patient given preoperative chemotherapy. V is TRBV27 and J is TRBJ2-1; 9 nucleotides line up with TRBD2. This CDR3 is CASRNGLARYDEQFF. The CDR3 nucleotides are TGTGCCAGCAGGAACGGACTAGCGAGGTACGATGAGCAGTTCTTC.